One and the same sample provided the 28 T cell receptor beta chains below, sequenced in a study of shared clonotypes between healthy human individuals. Sequencing was performed with immunoSEQ multiplex PCR; in TCRdb, only in-frame clones are kept and a portion is missing. The sample carries approximately 1.4 million clones, 95% to 99% recorded once. Sequenced sample: naive CD4+ T cells sorted from blood. Indicated subset: CD45RA+ positively selected. These receptors came from a man younger than 40 in good health.

The chain carries TRBV2 and TRBJ2-7, with D tentatively TRBD1 (6 bases). The CDR3 is 11 residues long. The V and J ends lost 8 bases and 1 base respectively, with 6 bases between them. Germline lookup yields CDR1 SNHLY and CDR2 FYNNEI. The CDR3 is CASQGSYEQYF. DNA for the CDR3: TGTGCCAGCCAGGGGTCCTACGAGCAGTACTTC.

The V call is TRBV28, the J call TRBJ2-7; D is ambiguous. Looked up from germline, CDR1 is MDHEN and CDR2 is SYDVKM. The germline V and J ends were trimmed by 2 bases and 0 bases, with 14 bases remaining between them. The CDR3 covers 16 residues. The CDR3: CASSLTSSPSSYEQYF. As DNA, the CDR3 is TGTGCCAGCAGTTTAACATCCAGTCCTAGCTCCTACGAGCAGTACTTC.

The chain couples TRBV2 to TRBJ1-1, with D possibly being TRBD1 (6 bases). CDR3 length equals 13 residues. Trimming shortened V by 2 bases and J by 6 bases, and 10 bases separated the two germline ends. In germline, CDR1 is SNHLY, CDR2 FYNNEI. The DNA of the CDR3 is TGTGCCAGCAGTGAAACAGGGTTGGCTGAAGCTTTCTTT. Translating it yields CASSETGLAEAFF.

The rearrangement links TRBV18 to TRBJ1-3; D possibly corresponds to TRBD1 (5 bases). CDR1 is KGHSH, CDR2 LQKENI, per germline. The CDR3 runs 14 residues. The V gene lost 3 bases and the J gene lost 4 bases, with 10 bases spanning the gap. The chain's CDR3 is CASSPGRAGNTIYF. The CDR3 DNA is TGTGCCAGCTCACCTGGCAGGGCCGGAAACACCATATATTTT.

Notes on this clone: Distinct nucleotide sequences in the sample also encode this CDR3. V and J are TRBV9 and TRBJ2-7; TRBD1 aligns across 7 bases. Germline trimming cut 0 bases from V and 0 bases from J; bases unmatched to any gene: 3. The CDR3 has 15 residues. Germline V gene data show CDR1 as SGDLS and CDR2 as YYNGEE. The DNA of the CDR3 is TGTGCCAGCAGCGTAGGACAGGGTAACTCCTACGAGCAGTACTTC. Protein: CASSVGQGNSYEQYF.

To note about this clone: The sample has other DNA sequences that encode this CDR3 too. The CDR3 bases are TGCGCCAGCAGCTTGAGACAGGGGGAGACCCAGTACTTC. It specifies CASSLRQGETQYF. The V and J genes are TRBV5-1 and TRBJ2-5; 8 bases match TRBD1. Trimming took 1 base from V and 5 from J; bases not matched to a gene: 1. The CDR3 sequence is 13 residues long. Germline CDR1 reads SGHRS; CDR2 reads YFSETQ.

The table lists this clone with a count of one. The rearrangement links TRBV30 to TRBJ2-3; D is perhaps TRBD2 (6 bases). The germline gives CDR1 GTSNPN, CDR2 SVGIG (reference sequence). The V and J ends lost 0 bases and 2 bases respectively, with 18 bases between them. This CDR3 comprises 17 residues. The CDR3 bases are TGTGCCTGGAGTGTACTGGCCGGGGGACTTCTCACAGATACGCAGTATTTT. This gives the protein CAWSVLAGGLLTDTQYF.

The J gene is TRBJ2-7, the V gene TRBV6-5; possibly TRBD1 for D (5 bases). CDR3 size: 13 residues. The V and J ends lost 6 bases and 6 bases respectively, with 15 bases between them. Germline CDR1 reads MNHEY; CDR2 reads SVGAGI. CDR3 bases: TGTGCCAGCAGGTTAGGGTCAGGGTCCGAGCAGTACTTC. It yields the protein CASRLGSGSEQYF.

The chain recombines TRBV18 with TRBJ2-5; TRBD1 aligns across 9 bases. CDR3 length: 14 amino acids. J lost 9 bases, V lost 3 bases, and 8 bases had no gene match. The germline gives CDR1 KGHSH, CDR2 LQKENI. As DNA, the CDR3 is TGTGCCAGCTCACCTTCGACAGGGGGAGGACCCCAGTACTTC. It codes for CASSPSTGGGPQYF.

J is TRBJ2-5 and V is TRBV5-1, with 8 nucleotides matching TRBD1. This CDR3 is 14 amino acids long. From germline, CDR1 is SGHRS and CDR2 YFSETQ. Trimming at V came to 5 bases and at J to 1 base, leaving 4 bases not matched to a gene. Written as DNA, the CDR3 is TGCGCCAGCAGGACAGGGGAAATCCAAGAGACCCAGTACTTC. Translating it yields CASRTGEIQETQYF.

The chain has TRBV15 and TRBJ2-5; possible D gene TRBD2, 5 bases. V was cut by 5 bases and J by 5 bases, with 18 bases left in between. Germline CDR1 and CDR2: LNHNV and YYDKDF (reference sequence). The CDR3 loop spans 15 amino acids. CDR3 loop: CATSRRALGEETQYF. CDR3 nucleotide sequence: TGTGCCACCAGCCGGCGGGCGCTTGGGGAGGAGACCCAGTACTTC.

This clone was counted a single time. V and J are TRBV19 and TRBJ2-3, with 10 nucleotides matching TRBD1. Trimming at V came to 2 bases and at J to 1 base, leaving 3 bases not matched to a gene. The CDR3 sequence is 16 residues long. The V gene's germline CDR1 is LNHDA and CDR2 SQIVND (reference sequence). The CDR3 DNA reads as TGTGCCAGTAGTATACGAGGGACAGGGGGCACAGATACGCAGTATTTT. Its translation: CASSIRGTGGTDTQYF.

This chain links TRBV2 with TRBJ2-7; TRBD1 aligns across 7 bases. This CDR3 is 14 amino acids long. J gave up 0 bases and V 6 bases, and 5 bases lay outside the gene matches. Germline V lookup: CDR1 SNHLY, CDR2 FYNNEI. The CDR3 DNA follows: TGTGCCAGCAGGAGACAGGGAAACTCCTACGAGCAGTACTTC. Amino acids: CASRRQGNSYEQYF.

The gene calls are TRBV9 and TRBJ2-7; D may be TRBD2 (5 bases). Germline CDR1 reads SGDLS; CDR2 reads YYNGEE. The CDR3 is 16 amino acids. Deletions cut 0 bases from V and 1 base from J, with 14 bases between. The CDR3 loop reads CASSVVPAANSYEQYF. In DNA form, the CDR3 reads TGTGCCAGCAGCGTAGTGCCAGCGGCCAATTCCTACGAGCAGTACTTC. Full variable domain (remainder filled in from reference TRBV9 and TRBJ2-7): DSGVTQTPKHLITATGQRVTLRCSPRSGDLSVYWYQQSLDQGLQFLIQYYNGEERAKGNILERFSAQQFPDLHSELNLSSLELGDSALYFCASSVVPAANSYEQYFGPGTRLTVT.

The rearrangement joins TRBV6-1 to TRBJ1-1; D not resolved. CDR1 is MNHNS, CDR2 SASEGT, per germline. The CDR3 totals 13 residues. V dropped 7 bases and J dropped 4 bases, with 13 bases sitting between them. CDR3 amino acids: CASNPTWGTEAFF. As DNA, the CDR3 is TGTGCCAGCAATCCGACCTGGGGCACTGAAGCTTTCTTT.

The V and J genes are TRBV2 and TRBJ1-3; no clear D. Trimming stripped 3 bases from V and 7 bases from J, with 10 bases between. The CDR3 is 13 amino acids. Germline lookup yields CDR1 SNHLY and CDR2 FYNNEI. The CDR3 sequence is CASSETVANTIYF. The CDR3, as DNA: TGTGCCAGCAGTGAGACGGTCGCTAACACCATATATTTT.

The chain has TRBV5-8 and TRBJ2-3, with D unresolved. Between the trimmed V and J ends, which lost 0 bases and 3 bases, there was a span of 8 bases. CDR3 length equals 14 residues. CDR1 SGHTS and CDR2 YDEGEE come from the germline V gene. The CDR3 DNA reads as TGTGCCAGCAGCTTGGACTCCGTAACAGATACGCAGTATTTT. Translated: CASSLDSVTDTQYF.

The V call is TRBV4-3, the J call TRBJ2-2; D might be TRBD1 (8 bases). CDR1 is LGHNA, CDR2 YSLEER, per germline. The CDR3 consists of 18 residues. The V end was cut by 0 bases, the J end by 3 bases, with 17 bases between. The CDR3 region has the DNA TGCGCCAGCAGCCAAGATCGAACAGGGGGAGGGGACACCGGGGAGCTGTTTTTT. This encodes CASSQDRTGGGDTGELFF.

V is TRBV5-4 and J is TRBJ1-2, with D maybe TRBD1 (6 bases). The CDR3 covers 14 residues. Germline CDR1 and CDR2: SGHNT and YYREEE (reference sequence). Trimming took 4 bases from V and 6 from J, leaving 16 bases between them. The CDR3 protein is CASSRTRQVDGYTF. DNA for the CDR3: TGTGCCAGCAGCCGGACCCGACAGGTAGATGGCTACACCTTC.

The chain has TRBV7-9 and TRBJ1-2; no definite D call. Germline loops: CDR1 SEHNR, CDR2 FQNEAQ (reference sequence). This CDR3 is 9 amino acids long. The V and J ends lost 5 bases and 11 bases respectively, with 6 bases between them. CDR3 in DNA: TGTGCCAGCAGCCCCGATTACACCTTC. It encodes CASSPDYTF.

The table lists this clone with a count of one. The V gene is TRBV14, the J gene TRBJ1-4; 7 bases fit TRBD1. Germline CDR1 reads SGHDN; CDR2 reads FVKESK. V trimming: 3 bases; J trimming: 7 bases; junction bases outside the gene matches: 5. The CDR3 runs to 14 residues. The CDR3 coding sequence is TGTGCCAGCAGCCATCGGGCAGGGGGTGAAAAACTGTTTTTT. It specifies CASSHRAGGEKLFF.

This rearrangement joins TRBV19 to TRBJ2-1; possibly TRBD1 or TRBD2 for D (6 bases each). The CDR3 length is 15 residues. V lost 6 bases, J lost 8 bases, and 20 bases lay in between. CDR1 LNHDA and CDR2 SQIVND come from the germline V gene (reference sequence). Here the CDR3 reads CASSTPGAPVDEQFF. The CDR3 DNA follows: TGTGCCAGTAGCACCCCGGGGGCGCCGGTGGATGAGCAGTTCTTC.

This clone was detected only once. This chain connects TRBV5-4 to TRBJ1-2; weak D call: TRBD1 (5 bases). The ends were cut back, 4 bases at V and 8 bases at J, with 18 bases in the middle. Germline V gene sequence: CDR1 SGHNT, CDR2 YYREEE (reference sequence). There are 14 residues in the CDR3. CDR3 region: CASSEGLITYGYTF. DNA for the CDR3: TGTGCCAGCAGCGAGGGACTTATCACCTACGGCTACACCTTC.

This chain connects TRBV28 to TRBJ2-3; the D gene is possibly TRBD2 (6 bases). V was pared by 4 bases and J by 5 bases, with 16 bases between. The CDR3 runs 15 residues. Germline assignment: CDR1 MDHEN and CDR2 SYDVKM. In DNA form, the CDR3 reads TGTGCCAGCAGTTCCCGATTCGGGACTGGAGATACGCAGTATTTT. Its protein is CASSSRFGTGDTQYF.

This chain uses TRBV19 with TRBJ2-3; 7 nucleotides line up with TRBD2. V shed 1 base and J 0 bases; nucleotides not matched to a gene: 10. The CDR3 extends over 18 amino acids. Per the germline V gene, CDR1 is LNHDA and CDR2 is SQIVND (reference sequence). DNA for the CDR3: TGTGCCAGTAGTATAGGCCCCCTCCAGCGGGGTAGCACAGATACGCAGTATTTT. It is translated as CASSIGPLQRGSTDTQYF.

The CDR3 DNA reads as TGTGCCAGCTCATCTAGCGGGAGCTCCTACGAGCAGTACTTC. Translating gives CASSSSGSSYEQYF. V gene TRBV18 combines with J gene TRBJ2-7; 10 bases are a match to TRBD2. J was trimmed by 0 bases and V by 5 bases; bases with no gene match: 1. There are 14 residues in the CDR3. Germline loops: CDR1 KGHSH, CDR2 LQKENI.

V and J are TRBV4-1 and TRBJ1-1; the D gene is possibly TRBD1 (5 bases). The CDR3 is 14 amino acids. CDR1 and CDR2 from the germline V gene are MGHRA and YSYEKL. Trimming took 1 base from V and 6 from J, leaving 12 bases between them. The CDR3 DNA sequence: TGCGCCAGCAGCCAAGGAGGAGGACACGCTGAAGCTTTCTTT. Encoded protein: CASSQGGGHAEAFF.

This chain uses TRBV5-4 with TRBJ2-7; the match to TRBD2 covers 12 bases. V gave up 4 bases and J gave up 5 bases; unmatched junction bases: 4. The length of the CDR3 is 14 residues. Germline lookup yields CDR1 SGHNT and CDR2 YYREEE (reference sequence). CDR3 in amino acids: CASSPSGRADEQYF. CDR3 nucleotide sequence: TGTGCCAGCAGCCCTAGCGGGAGGGCGGACGAGCAGTACTTC.